The TCR beta chain described here comes from a study of response to subunit inactivated influenza vaccine. Study-wide results and limits: Only a handful of new T cells, the authors suggested, are recruited with each seasonal influenza vaccination.

TCRdb independently ran MiXCR on the RT-PCR reads; one entry per CDR3 protein. The repertoire has about 520,000 distinct CDR3 sequences, roughly 23% of them found once; the top ten carry approximately 2%. Remarks on this clonotype: Antigen unknown.

The CDR3 is made up of 15 amino acids. With V trimmed by 3 bases and J by 8 bases, 10 bases remained unmatched. The V gene's germline CDR1 is DFQATT and CDR2 SNEGSKA (reference sequence). The chain recombines TRBV20-1 with TRBJ2-1; 10 bases fit TRBD2. Sample: CD4+ T cells sorted from PBMCs, taken 5 to 6 days after vaccination. The receptor was derived from a middle-aged man who received an inactivated influenza vaccine. For the CDR3, the DNA is TGCAGTGCTAGGCCAACCGGGACTAGCGACTATGAGCAGTTCTTC. Translation: CSARPTGTSDYEQFF.